The present T cell receptor beta chain was sequenced within a study of cytomegalovirus exposure and HLA in healthy donors. Study-wide points: When analyzed later, the rates of TCR association showed variation by HLA locus, with DRB1 the most and HLA-C the fewest.

Details on this clone: Its antigen is not known.

The CDR3 is 16 amino acids. Germline values: CDR1 SGHVS, CDR2 FNYEAQ. Researchers ran the PCR with 60 Vbeta and 13 Jbeta primers. Only in-frame clones appear in the TCRdb table, and some are missing; sequencing was by immunoSEQ multiplex PCR. The sample has around 180,000 clones, 81% seen once; the top ten hold more than 1.5%. The genes are TRBV7-6 and TRBJ2-5; 11 bases are a match to TRBD1. The end of the DNA fits TRBJ2-7 better, so the J call may be wrong. The sequence was collected from a man aged 18 to 30 in good health and CMV-seronegative. Sequenced material: PBMCs. The CDR3 DNA is TGTGCCAGCAGCCAAATACCCGGGACAGGGGGCTACGAGCAGTACTTC. Protein: CASSQIPGTGGYEQYF.